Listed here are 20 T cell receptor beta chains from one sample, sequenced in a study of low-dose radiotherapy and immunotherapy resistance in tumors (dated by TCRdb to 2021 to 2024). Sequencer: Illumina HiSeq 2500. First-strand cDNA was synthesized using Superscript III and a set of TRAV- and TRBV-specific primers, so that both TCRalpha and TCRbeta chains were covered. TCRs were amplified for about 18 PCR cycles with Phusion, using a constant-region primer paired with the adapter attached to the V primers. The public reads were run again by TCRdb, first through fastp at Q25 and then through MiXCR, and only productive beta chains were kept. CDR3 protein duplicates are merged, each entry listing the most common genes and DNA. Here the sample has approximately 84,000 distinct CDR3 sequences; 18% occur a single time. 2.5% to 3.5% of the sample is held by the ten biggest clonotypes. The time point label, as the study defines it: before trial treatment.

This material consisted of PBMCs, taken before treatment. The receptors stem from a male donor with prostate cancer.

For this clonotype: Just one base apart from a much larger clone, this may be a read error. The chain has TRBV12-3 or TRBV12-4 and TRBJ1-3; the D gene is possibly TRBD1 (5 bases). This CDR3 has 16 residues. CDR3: CASSPAGRRTGSTIYF. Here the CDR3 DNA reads TGTGCCAGCAGTCCGGCAGGGAGGAGAACTGGAAGCACCATATATTTT.

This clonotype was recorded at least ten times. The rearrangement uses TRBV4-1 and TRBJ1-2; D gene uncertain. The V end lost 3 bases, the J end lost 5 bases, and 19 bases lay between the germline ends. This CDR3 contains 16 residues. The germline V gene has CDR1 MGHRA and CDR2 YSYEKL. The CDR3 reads CASSHPLRGPRYGYTF. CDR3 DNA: TGCGCCAGCAGCCACCCACTGCGAGGCCCTAGGTATGGCTACACCTTC.

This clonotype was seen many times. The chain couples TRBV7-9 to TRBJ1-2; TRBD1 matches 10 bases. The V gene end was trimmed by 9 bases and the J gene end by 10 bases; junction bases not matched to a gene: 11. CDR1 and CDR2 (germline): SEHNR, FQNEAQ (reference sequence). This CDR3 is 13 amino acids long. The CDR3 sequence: CASEPGQGRFYTF. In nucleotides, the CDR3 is TGTGCCAGTGAACCGGGACAGGGGCGTTTCTACACCTTC.

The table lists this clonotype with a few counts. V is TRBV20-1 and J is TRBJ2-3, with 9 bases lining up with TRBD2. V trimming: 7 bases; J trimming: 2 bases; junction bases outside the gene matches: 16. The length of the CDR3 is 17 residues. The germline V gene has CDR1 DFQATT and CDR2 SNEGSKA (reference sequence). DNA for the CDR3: TGCAGTGTCCGGTCTGGCGGGGGGGCCTCGGTCACAGATACGCAGTATTTT. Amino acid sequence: CSVRSGGGASVTDTQYF.

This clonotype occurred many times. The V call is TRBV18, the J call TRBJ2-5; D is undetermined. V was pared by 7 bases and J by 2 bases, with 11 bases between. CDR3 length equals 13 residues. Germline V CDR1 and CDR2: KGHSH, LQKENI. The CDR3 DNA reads TGTGCCAGCTGTCAAACTAATCAAGAGACCCAGTACTTC. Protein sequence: CASCQTNQETQYF.

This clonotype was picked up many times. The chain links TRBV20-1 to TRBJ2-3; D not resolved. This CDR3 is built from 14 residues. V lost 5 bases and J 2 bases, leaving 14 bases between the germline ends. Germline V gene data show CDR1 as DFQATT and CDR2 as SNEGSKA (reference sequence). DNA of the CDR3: TGCAGTGCTTATTTGACGGAATCCACAGATACGCAGTATTTT. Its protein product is CSAYLTESTDTQYF.

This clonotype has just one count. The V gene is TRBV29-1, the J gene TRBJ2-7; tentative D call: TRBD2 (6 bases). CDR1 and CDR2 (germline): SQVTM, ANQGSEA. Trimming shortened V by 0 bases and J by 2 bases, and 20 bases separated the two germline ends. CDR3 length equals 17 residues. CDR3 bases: TGCAGCGTTGAAGATCGGCGGCATGGGGGGTTCCCCTACGAGCAGTACTTC. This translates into CSVEDRRHGGFPYEQYF.

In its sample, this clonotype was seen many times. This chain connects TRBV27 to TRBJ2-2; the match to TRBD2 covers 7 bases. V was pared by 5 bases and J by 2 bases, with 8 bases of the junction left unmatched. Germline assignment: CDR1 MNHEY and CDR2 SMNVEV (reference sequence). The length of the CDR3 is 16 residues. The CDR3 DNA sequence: TGTGCCAGCAGTGGTTTCGGGGGGTTAAACACCGGGGAGCTGTTTTTT. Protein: CASSGFGGLNTGELFF.

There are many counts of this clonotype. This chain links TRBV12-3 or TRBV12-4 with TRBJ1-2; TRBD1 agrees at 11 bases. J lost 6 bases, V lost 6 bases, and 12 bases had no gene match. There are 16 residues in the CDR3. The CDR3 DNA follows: TGTGCCAGCAGCACTGGGGACAGGGGGGTCAGTGATGGCTACACCTTC. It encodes CASSTGDRGVSDGYTF.

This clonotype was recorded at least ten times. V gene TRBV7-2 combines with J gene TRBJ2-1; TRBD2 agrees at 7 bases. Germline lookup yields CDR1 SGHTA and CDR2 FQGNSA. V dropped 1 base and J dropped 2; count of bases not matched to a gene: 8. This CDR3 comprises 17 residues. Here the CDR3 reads CASSLGFGGLTYNEQFF. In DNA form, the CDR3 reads TGTGCCAGCAGCTTAGGTTTCGGGGGGTTAACCTACAATGAGCAGTTCTTC.

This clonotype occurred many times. The CDR3 region is CASSLTLRGNYGYTF. CDR3 DNA: TGTGCCAGCAGCTTGACCCTGAGAGGGAACTATGGCTACACCTTC. The genes are TRBV7-9 and TRBJ1-2; D uncertain. Germline values: CDR1 SEHNR, CDR2 FQNEAQ (reference sequence). The CDR3 is made up of 15 amino acids. Trimming took off 3 bases at V and 2 bases at J, with 13 bases between the two ends.

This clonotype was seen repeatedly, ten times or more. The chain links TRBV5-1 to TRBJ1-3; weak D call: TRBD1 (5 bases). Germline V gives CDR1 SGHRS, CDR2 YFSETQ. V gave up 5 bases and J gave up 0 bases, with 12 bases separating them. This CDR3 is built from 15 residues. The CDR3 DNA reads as TGCGCCAGCAGAGGGGACGGAGACTCTGGAAACACCATATATTTT. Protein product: CASRGDGDSGNTIYF.

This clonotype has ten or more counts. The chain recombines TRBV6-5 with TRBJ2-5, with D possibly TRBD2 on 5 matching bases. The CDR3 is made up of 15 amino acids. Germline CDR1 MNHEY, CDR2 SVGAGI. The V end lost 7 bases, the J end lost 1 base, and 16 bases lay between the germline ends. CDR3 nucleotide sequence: TGTGCCAGCAACCTCGGGGTCCGGTCCCAAGAGACCCAGTACTTC. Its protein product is CASNLGVRSQETQYF.

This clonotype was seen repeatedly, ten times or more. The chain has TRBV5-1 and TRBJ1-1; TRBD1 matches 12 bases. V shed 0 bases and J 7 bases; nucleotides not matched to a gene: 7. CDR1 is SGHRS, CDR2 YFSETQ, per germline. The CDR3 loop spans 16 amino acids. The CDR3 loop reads CASSLAGQGALGEAFF. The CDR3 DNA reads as TGCGCCAGCAGCTTGGCGGGACAGGGGGCGCTGGGTGAAGCTTTCTTT.

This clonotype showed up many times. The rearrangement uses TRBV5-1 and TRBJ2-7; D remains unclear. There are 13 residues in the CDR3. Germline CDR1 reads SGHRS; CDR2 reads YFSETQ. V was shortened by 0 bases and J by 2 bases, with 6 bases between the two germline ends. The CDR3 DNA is TGCGCCAGCAGCTTGGGTTCTCCCTACGAGCAGTACTTC. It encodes CASSLGSPYEQYF.

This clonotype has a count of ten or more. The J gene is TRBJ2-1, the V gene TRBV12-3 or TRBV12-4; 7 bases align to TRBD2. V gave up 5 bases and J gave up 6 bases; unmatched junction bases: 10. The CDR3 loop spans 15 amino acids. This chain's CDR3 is CASSPYGLVLNEQFF. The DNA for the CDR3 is TGTGCCAGCAGTCCATACGGACTAGTGCTCAATGAGCAGTTCTTC.

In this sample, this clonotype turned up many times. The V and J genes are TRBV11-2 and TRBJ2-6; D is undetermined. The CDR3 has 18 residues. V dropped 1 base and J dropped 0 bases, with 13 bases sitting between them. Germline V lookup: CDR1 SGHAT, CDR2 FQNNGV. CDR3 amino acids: CASSLVAEPLSGANVLTF. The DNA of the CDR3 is TGTGCCAGCAGCTTAGTTGCGGAGCCACTCTCTGGGGCCAACGTCCTGACTTTC.

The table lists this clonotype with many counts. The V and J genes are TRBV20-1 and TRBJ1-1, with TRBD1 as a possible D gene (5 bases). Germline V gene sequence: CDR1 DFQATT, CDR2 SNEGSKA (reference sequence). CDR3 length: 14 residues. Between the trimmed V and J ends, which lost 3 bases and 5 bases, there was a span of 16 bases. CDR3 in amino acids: CSARFKGRRTEAFF. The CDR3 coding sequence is TGCAGTGCTAGGTTTAAGGGGAGGAGGACTGAAGCTTTCTTT.

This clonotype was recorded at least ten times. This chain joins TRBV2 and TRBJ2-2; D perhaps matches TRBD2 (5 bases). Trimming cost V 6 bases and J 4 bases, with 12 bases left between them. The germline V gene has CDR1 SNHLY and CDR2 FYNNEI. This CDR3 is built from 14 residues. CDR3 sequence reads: CASSPEGVTGELFF. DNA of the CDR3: TGTGCCAGCAGCCCCGAGGGAGTCACCGGGGAGCTGTTTTTT.

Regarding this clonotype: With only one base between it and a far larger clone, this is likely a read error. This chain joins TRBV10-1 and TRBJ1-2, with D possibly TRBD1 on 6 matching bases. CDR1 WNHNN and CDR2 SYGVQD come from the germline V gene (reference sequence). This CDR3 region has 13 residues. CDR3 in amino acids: CTSRLRTVYGYTF. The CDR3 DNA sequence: TGCACCAGCCGCCTCAGGACAGTCTATGGCTACACCTTC.